This T cell receptor beta chain was observed in a study of blood T cells in healthy people across ages. The authors ran a second PCR of about 7 to 11 cycles using a sample-barcoded 5' primer and a J-beta primer mix. TCRdb called the 5' RACE reads again in MiXCR, with one record for every CDR3 protein. This table has roughly 830,000 distinct CDR3 sequences, approximately 59% appearing once. The CDR3 has 18 residues. Per germline, CDR1 SGHVS and CDR2 FQNEAQ. The J segment lost 7 bases and the V segment lost 0 bases, leaving 10 bases of the junction unmatched. This receptor was identified in a young man in good health. Sequenced: blood. This chain joins TRBV7-8 and TRBJ2-3; the match to TRBD2 covers 13 bases. Written as DNA, the CDR3 is TGTGCCAGCAGCTTAGCGATCGGACTAGCGGGGGAGTCTTATACGCAGTATTTT. Residues: CASSLAIGLAGESYTQYF.